This T cell receptor beta chain was profiled in a study of cytotoxic CD8 clonotypes in ibrutinib-treated CLL. Overall study context: Results showed 24 partial and 2 complete responses; following median around 73 months, approximately 15 remained remitted, approximately twelve advanced.

The method was immunoSEQ multiplex PCR; TCRdb's version includes in-frame clones alone and lacks a portion of them. This table holds 330,000 or so clones, under 70% found once. V lost 3 bases and J 2 bases, leaving 11 bases between the germline ends. The CDR3 extends over 14 amino acids. The germline V gene has CDR1 MNHNS and CDR2 SASEGT. To note about this clone: Antigen unknown.

General observations from the study: Under treatment, the uncommon public clonotypes either contracted or remained stable.

This chain joins TRBV6-1 and TRBJ2-7, with a possible D match to TRBD1 (5 bases). This material consisted of PBMCs, taken after 36 months of ibrutinib treatment. This receptor was taken from a human donor with chronic lymphocytic leukemia. The CDR3 region has the DNA TGTGCCAGCAGTGAGGTTCAGGGCCCCTACGAGCAGTACTTC. It translates to CASSEVQGPYEQYF.